Presented here are 18 T cell receptor beta chains from one specimen sequenced in a study of T cell responses to AZD1222 COVID-19 vaccine (dated by TCRdb to the early 2020s). What this sample's time point label stands for: baseline before first vaccination. Library construction relied on the immunoSEQ multiplex PCR assay. This is the immuneACCESS table as TCRdb keeps it, with only in-frame sequences that have V and J called. A part of the clones is gone; compared with another copy, unresolved V genes explain less than half, and the rest is unexplained. In all, the sample holds some 170,000 clones, and less than 90% of those were seen once. The ten largest clones capture 1.6% of the sample. Sequencing used peripheral blood, obtained on day 0 of AZD1222 vaccination. The receptor source for this set is an adult in good health.

The chain employs TRBV5-1 and TRBJ2-6; D ambiguous. This CDR3 spans 13 amino acids. Between the trimmed V and J ends, which lost 5 bases and 2 bases, there was a span of 5 bases. Germline assignment: CDR1 SGHRS and CDR2 YFSETQ. In nucleotides, the CDR3 is TGCGCCAGCAGGGAACCTGGGGCCAACGTCCTGACTTTC. Amino acids: CASREPGANVLTF. The full variable domain, completed using reference TRBV5-1 and TRBJ2-6, is KAGVTQTPRYLIKTRGQQVTLSCSPISGHRSVSWYQQTPGQGLQFLFEYFSETQRNKGNFPGRFSGRQFSNSRSEMNVSTLELGDSALYLCASREPGANVLTFGAGSRLTVL.

This chain joins TRBV6-6 and TRBJ1-1; tentative D call: TRBD1 (5 bases). The CDR3 has 11 residues. CDR1 and CDR2 from the germline V gene are MNHNY and SVGAGI (reference sequence). V was cut by 6 bases and J by 7 bases, with 9 bases left in between. CDR3 coding DNA: TGTGCCAGCAGCTCACAGGTTGAAGCTTTCTTT. Encoded protein: CASSSQVEAFF.

The genes are TRBV21-1 and TRBJ2-3; the D segment call TRBD2 is taken from the table without a DNA check. TRBV21-1 represents a pseudogene. The CDR3 has 14 amino acids. The CDR3 here is CASVLTRVADTQYF. The DNA for the CDR3 is TGTGCCAGCGTCCTCACGCGGGTAGCAGATACGCAGTATTTT.

V is TRBV11-3 and J is TRBJ2-1; 8 bases match TRBD2. The CDR3 is 15 residues long. The V and J ends lost 1 base and 8 bases, in that order; junction bases with no gene match: 7. Germline V gives CDR1 SGHNT, CDR2 YENEEA. The DNA of the CDR3 is TGTGCCAGCAGCTTAGCGGGGGGGCTCGGGCATGAGCAGTTCTTC. It encodes CASSLAGGLGHEQFF.

The rearrangement joins TRBV3-1 (or the pseudogene TRBV3-2) to TRBJ2-2, with TRBD2 as a possible D gene (7 bases). Germline V gives CDR1 LGHDT, CDR2 YNNKEL (reference sequence). Trimming cost V 1 base and J 5 bases, with 14 bases left between them. The CDR3 covers 16 residues. CDR3 sequence reads: CASSQGGGGGTGELFF. The CDR3 nucleotides are TGTGCCAGCAGCCAAGGGGGCGGGGGCGGGACCGGGGAGCTGTTTTTT.

This rearrangement joins TRBV6-6 to TRBJ1-5; D call uncertain. V was shortened by 4 bases and J by 3 bases, with 7 bases between the two germline ends. This CDR3 has 13 amino acids. CDR1 and CDR2 from the germline V gene are MNHNY and SVGAGI (reference sequence). CDR3 in DNA: TGTGCCAGCAGTTTGACTGCCAATCAGCCCCAGCATTTT. As protein: CASSLTANQPQHF.

This clone has only one observation. The chain recombines TRBV18 with TRBJ2-3, with TRBD2 identical over 11 bases. V lost 1 base, J lost 5 bases, and 5 bases stayed unmatched. The V gene's germline CDR1 is KGHSH and CDR2 LQKENI. This CDR3 is 16 amino acids long. CDR3 coding DNA: TGTGCCAGCTCACCACTTAGCGGGAGGGCCGGAGATACGCAGTATTTT. Amino acid sequence: CASSPLSGRAGDTQYF.

The chain uses TRBV15 and TRBJ2-3; 8 bases align to TRBD1. The CDR3 spans 17 residues. Losses at the gene ends were 3 bases for V and 5 bases for J; bases not matched to a gene: 13. Germline V lookup: CDR1 LNHNV, CDR2 YYDKDF (reference sequence). In DNA form, the CDR3 reads TGTGCCACCAGCAGGGGAGGACAGGGATGGGTGGGAGATACGCAGTATTTT. Protein sequence: CATSRGGQGWVGDTQYF.

This clone appeared a single time. The chain uses TRBV29-1 and TRBJ2-1, with a weak D call TRBD2 (6 bases). V was pared by 7 bases and J by 6 bases, with 22 bases between. This CDR3 comprises 15 residues. Per the germline V gene, CDR1 is SQVTM and CDR2 is ANQGSEA. This chain's CDR3 is CSAGLSGLAGNEQFF. The DNA of the CDR3 is TGCAGCGCCGGTCTTTCGGGACTGGCCGGCAATGAGCAGTTCTTC.

V usage is TRBV6-2 or TRBV6-3 and J usage is TRBJ2-1, with a tentative D call TRBD2 (5 bases). Germline V lookup: CDR1 MNHEY, CDR2 SVGEGT. Trimming left V 6 bases short and J 6 bases short, with 18 bases between. This CDR3 spans 15 amino acids. The CDR3 is CASSTRNARGNEQFF. DNA for the CDR3: TGTGCCAGCAGCACCCGTAATGCCCGGGGCAATGAGCAGTTCTTC.

The V call is TRBV6-6, the J call TRBJ2-2, with D perhaps assigned TRBD1 or TRBD2 (5 bases each). Trimming removed 10 bases at V and 3 bases at J, with 15 bases between. This CDR3 spans 14 amino acids. Germline CDR1 MNHNY, CDR2 SVGAGI (reference sequence). CDR3 DNA: TGTGCCACACCCCGGGACGGATACACCGGGGAGCTGTTTTTT. Protein product: CATPRDGYTGELFF.

This clone was detected only a few times. CDR3: CASSFGDTEAFF. The CDR3 DNA follows: TGTGCCAGCAGCTTCGGAGACACTGAAGCTTTCTTT. This rearrangement joins TRBV7-9 to TRBJ1-1; D not certain. Trimming pared 3 bases from V and 3 bases from J, leaving 5 bases between. Germline values: CDR1 SEHNR, CDR2 FQNEAQ (reference sequence). This CDR3 region has 12 residues. The variable domain in full, completed from reference TRBV7-9 and TRBJ1-1, reads DTGVSQNPRHKITKRGQNVTFRCDPISEHNRLYWYRQTLGQGPEFLTYFQNEAQLEKSRLLSDRFSAERPKGSFSTLEIQRTEQGDSAMYLCASSFGDTEAFFGQGTRLTVV.

This clone came up once. This chain joins TRBV19 and TRBJ1-2; D unclear. The CDR3 has 15 amino acids. Looked up from germline, CDR1 is LNHDA and CDR2 is SQIVND (reference sequence). The V end was cut by 0 bases, the J end by 6 bases, with 14 bases between. CDR3 sequence (DNA): TGTGCCAGTAGTATAGAGCCCCAGCGGCGGAATGGCTACACCTTC. Amino acid sequence: CASSIEPQRRNGYTF.

The CDR3 region has the DNA TGTGCCAGCAGTTATGGGGGGGCCGTTGCTTCACCCCTCCACTTT. Translation gives CASSYGGAVASPLHF. This chain joins TRBV6-5 and TRBJ1-6; possible D gene TRBD1, 6 bases. The CDR3 runs 15 residues. V dropped 3 bases and J dropped 9 bases, with 15 bases sitting between them. Germline assignment: CDR1 MNHEY and CDR2 SVGAGI.

This clone was seen a handful of times. This sequence joins TRBV5-1 and TRBJ1-6; 8 bases map to TRBD1. Trimming cost V 3 bases and J 8 bases; bases outside gene matches: 7. This CDR3 has 15 residues. Germline CDR1 is SGHRS and CDR2 is YFSETQ. The CDR3 nucleotides are TGCGCCAGCAGCTGGTTCTCAGGGGGCGATTCACCCCTCCACTTT. The encoded protein is CASSWFSGGDSPLHF.

The chain couples TRBV5-1 to TRBJ1-1, with D tentatively TRBD1 (5 bases). The V end lost 0 bases, the J end lost 1 base, and 13 bases lay between the germline ends. The CDR3 runs 16 residues. Germline V gene sequence: CDR1 SGHRS, CDR2 YFSETQ. The CDR3 loop reads CASSLAGGGANTEAFF. In DNA, the CDR3 is TGCGCCAGCAGCTTGGCCGGGGGTGGGGCGAACACTGAAGCTTTCTTT.

The chain couples TRBV7-6 to TRBJ2-5; D might be TRBD2 (5 bases). Trimming stripped 5 bases from V and 5 bases from J, with 15 bases between. CDR1 and CDR2 (germline): SGHVS, FNYEAQ. The CDR3 is 14 residues long. The CDR3 here is CASSNSGIGETQYF. In nucleotides, the CDR3 is TGTGCCAGCAGCAACTCCGGGATTGGGGAGACCCAGTACTTC. The full variable domain, its missing parts supplied by reference TRBV7-6 and TRBJ2-5, is GAGVSQSPRYKVTKRGQDVALRCDPISGHVSLYWYRQALGQGPEFLTYFNYEAQQDKSGLPNDRFSAERPEGSISTLTIQRTEQRDSAMYRCASSNSGIGETQYFGPGTRLLVL.

The chain carries TRBV19 and TRBJ2-2; D unclear. V lost 1 base and J 6 bases, leaving 6 bases between the germline ends. The CDR3 is 13 amino acids. Germline V gene lookup returns CDR1 LNHDA and CDR2 SQIVND (reference sequence). Written as DNA, the CDR3 is TGTGCCAGTAGTATAGGGGCCTCCGGGGAGCTGTTTTTT. It specifies CASSIGASGELFF. Together with reference TRBV19 and TRBJ2-2, the CDR3 gives the full variable domain: DGGITQSPKYLFRKEGQNVTLSCEQNLNHDAMYWYRQDPGQGLRLIYYSQIVNDFQKGDIAEGYSVSREKKESFPLTVTSAQKNPTAFYLCASSIGASGELFFGEGSRLTVL.